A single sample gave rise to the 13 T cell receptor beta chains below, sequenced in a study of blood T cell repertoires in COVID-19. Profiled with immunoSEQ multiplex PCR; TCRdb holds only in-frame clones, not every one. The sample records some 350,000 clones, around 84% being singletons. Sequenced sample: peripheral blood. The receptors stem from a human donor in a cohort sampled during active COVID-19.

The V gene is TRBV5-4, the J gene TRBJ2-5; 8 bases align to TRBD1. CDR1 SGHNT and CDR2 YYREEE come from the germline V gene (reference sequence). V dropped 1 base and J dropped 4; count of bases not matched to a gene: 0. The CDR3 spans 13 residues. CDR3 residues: CASSLQGAETQYF. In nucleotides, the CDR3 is TGTGCCAGCAGCTTGCAGGGGGCAGAGACCCAGTACTTC.

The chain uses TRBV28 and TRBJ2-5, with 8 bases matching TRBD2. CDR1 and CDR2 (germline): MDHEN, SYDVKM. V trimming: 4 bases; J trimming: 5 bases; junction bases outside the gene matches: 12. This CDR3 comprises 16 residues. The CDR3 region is CASSSPGLAWGETQYF. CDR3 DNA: TGTGCCAGCAGTTCGCCCGGACTAGCCTGGGGGGAGACCCAGTACTTC.

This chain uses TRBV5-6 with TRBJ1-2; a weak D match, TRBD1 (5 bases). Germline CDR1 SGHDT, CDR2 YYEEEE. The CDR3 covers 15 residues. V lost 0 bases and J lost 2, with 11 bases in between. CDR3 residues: CASSLGREVNYGYTF. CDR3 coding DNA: TGTGCCAGCAGCTTGGGCAGGGAGGTGAACTATGGCTACACCTTC.

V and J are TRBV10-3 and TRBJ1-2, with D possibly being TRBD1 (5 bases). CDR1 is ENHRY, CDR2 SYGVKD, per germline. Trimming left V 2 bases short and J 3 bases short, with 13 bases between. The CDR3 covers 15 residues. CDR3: CAISEIIWGDYGYTF. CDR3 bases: TGTGCCATCAGTGAGATCATATGGGGGGACTATGGCTACACCTTC.

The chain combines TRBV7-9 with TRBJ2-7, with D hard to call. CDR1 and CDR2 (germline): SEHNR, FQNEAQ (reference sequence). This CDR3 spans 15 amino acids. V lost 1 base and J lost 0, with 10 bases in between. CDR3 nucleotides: TGTGCCAGCAGCTTAGGGGCCATGAGCTCCTACGAGCAGTACTTC. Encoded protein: CASSLGAMSSYEQYF.

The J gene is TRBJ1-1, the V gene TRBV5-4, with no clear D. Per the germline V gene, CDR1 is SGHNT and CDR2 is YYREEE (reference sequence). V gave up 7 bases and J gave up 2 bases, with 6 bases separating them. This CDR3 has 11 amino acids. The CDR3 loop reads CASLTNTEAFF. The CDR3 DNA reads TGTGCCAGCCTTACAAACACTGAAGCTTTCTTT.

CDR3 sequence: CASSEGQGSLYEQYF. The CDR3 region has the DNA TGTGCCAGCAGTGAGGGACAGGGTTCTCTCTACGAGCAGTACTTC. The chain uses TRBV6-1 and TRBJ2-7; 9 bases fit TRBD1. This CDR3 spans 15 amino acids. From germline, CDR1 is MNHNS and CDR2 SASEGT. J lost 3 bases, V lost 3 bases, and 6 bases had no gene match.

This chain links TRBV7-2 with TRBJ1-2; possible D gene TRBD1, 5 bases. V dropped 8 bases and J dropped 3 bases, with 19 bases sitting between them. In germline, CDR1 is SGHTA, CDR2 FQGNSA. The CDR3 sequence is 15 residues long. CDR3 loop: CASAWGGFNDYGYTF. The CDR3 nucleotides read TGTGCCAGCGCCTGGGGGGGGTTCAATGACTATGGCTACACCTTC. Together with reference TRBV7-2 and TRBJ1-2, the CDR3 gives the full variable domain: GAGVSQSPSNKVTEKGKDVELRCDPISGHTALYWYRQSLGQGLEFLIYFQGNSAPDKSGLPSDRFSAERTGGSVSTLTIQRTQQEDSAVYLCASAWGGFNDYGYTFGSGTRLTVV.

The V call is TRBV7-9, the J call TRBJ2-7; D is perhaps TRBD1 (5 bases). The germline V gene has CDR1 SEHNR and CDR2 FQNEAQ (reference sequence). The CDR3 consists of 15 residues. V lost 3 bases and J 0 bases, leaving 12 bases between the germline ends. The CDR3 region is CASSFQGVVSYEQYF. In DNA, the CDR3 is TGTGCCAGCAGCTTCCAGGGCGTCGTCTCCTACGAGCAGTACTTC.

DNA for the CDR3: TGTGCCAGTAGTATAGGACGGGGCTACGAGCAGTACTTC. Amino acid sequence: CASSIGRGYEQYF. The chain is built from TRBV19 and TRBJ2-7; maybe TRBD2 (5 bases). CDR3 size: 13 residues. Germline CDR1 reads LNHDA; CDR2 reads SQIVND (reference sequence). With 1 base removed from V and 3 bases from J, the gap between germline ends came to 7 bases.

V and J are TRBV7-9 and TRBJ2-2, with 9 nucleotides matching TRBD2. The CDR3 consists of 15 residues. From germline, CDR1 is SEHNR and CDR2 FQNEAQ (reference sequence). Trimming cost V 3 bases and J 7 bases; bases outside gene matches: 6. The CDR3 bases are TGTGCCAGCAGCTTCCTAGCGGGATCGGTCGGGGAGCTGTTTTTT. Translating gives CASSFLAGSVGELFF.

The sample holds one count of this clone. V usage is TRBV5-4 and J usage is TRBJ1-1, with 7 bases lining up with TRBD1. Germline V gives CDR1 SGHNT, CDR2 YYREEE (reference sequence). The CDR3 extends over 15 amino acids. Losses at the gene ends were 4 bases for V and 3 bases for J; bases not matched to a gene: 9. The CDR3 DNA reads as TGTGCCAGCAGCGGTAGGACAGGAACTTACACTGAAGCTTTCTTT. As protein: CASSGRTGTYTEAFF.

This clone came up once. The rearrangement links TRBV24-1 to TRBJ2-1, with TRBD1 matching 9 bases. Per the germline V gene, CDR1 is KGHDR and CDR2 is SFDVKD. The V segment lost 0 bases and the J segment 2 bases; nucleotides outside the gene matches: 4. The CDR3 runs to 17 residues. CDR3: CATSDLPGTGTYNEQFF. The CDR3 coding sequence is TGTGCCACCAGTGATTTGCCCGGGACAGGGACCTACAATGAGCAGTTCTTC.